A selection of T cell receptor beta chains follows, all from one sample in a study of blood T cell repertoires in COVID-19. The repertoire was sequenced with immunoSEQ multiplex PCR; TCRdb's copy has only in-frame clones and lacks some. The table shows roughly 500,000 clones, with around nine tenths occurring only once. The sample was PBMCs or T cells enriched from blood (not recorded which). The receptors were sampled from a woman aged 40-49 years who had recovered from COVID-19. Both conserved end residues are part of each CDR3. A D gene is named only where the DNA matches it firmly. Clone size, where shown, is once, few, many, or a class for clones that have expanded.

>-|TRBV6-5|TRBJ2-5|-
CASSRTGDRPETQYF
TGTGCCAGCAGCCGTACGGGAGACCGTCCAGAGACCCAGTACTTC
>-|TRBV27|TRBJ2-7|-
CASSLKGGGGAYEQYF
TGTGCCAGCAGTTTAAAGGGAGGCGGAGGGGCCTACGAGCAGTACTTC
>TRBD2|TRBV11-3|TRBJ2-1|-
CASSPWTSGPNEQFF
TGTGCCAGCAGCCCATGGACTAGCGGGCCCAATGAGCAGTTCTTC
>TRBD1|TRBV7-8|TRBJ1-6|-
CASSLEPGGYSYNSPLHF
TGTGCCAGCAGCTTAGAACCAGGGGGTTACTCCTATAATTCACCCCTCCACTTT
>-|TRBV7-9|TRBJ1-4|-
CASSPPGATNEKLFF
TGTGCCAGCAGCCCCCCTGGAGCCACTAATGAAAAACTGTTTTTT
>-|TRBV15|TRBJ1-6|-
CATSIAQGENSPLHF
TGTGCCACCAGCATCGCACAGGGTGAAAATTCACCCCTCCACTTT
>-|TRBV2|TRBJ1-5|-
CASKEISGQPQHF
TGTGCCAGCAAGGAGATTTCGGGGCAGCCCCAGCATTTT
>TRBD1|TRBV6-2/TRBV6-3|TRBJ2-7|-
CASSYSGQGFTYEQYF
TGTGCCAGCAGTTACTCCGGACAGGGGTTCACCTACGAGCAGTACTTC
>TRBD1|TRBV6-4|TRBJ2-3|-
CASSGQGADTQYF
TGTGCCAGCAGCGGACAGGGGGCAGATACGCAGTATTTT
>-|TRBV5-1|TRBJ2-7|few
CASSLVSQGPYEQYF
TGCGCCAGCAGCTTGGTTTCTCAGGGCCCCTACGAGCAGTACTTC
>TRBD1|TRBV19|TRBJ2-5|-
CASKGDSQETQYF
TGTGCCAGTAAGGGGGACAGCCAAGAGACCCAGTACTTC
>-|TRBV29-1|TRBJ1-1|-
CSVEERRTGGPTEAFF
TGCAGCGTTGAAGAACGGAGGACGGGGGGCCCCACTGAAGCTTTCTTT
>TRBD2|TRBV19|TRBJ2-4|few
CASSSQWTSGISLAKNIQYF
TGTGCCAGTAGTTCCCAATGGACTAGCGGGATTTCCTTAGCCAAAAACATTCAGTACTTC
>-|TRBV6-5|TRBJ1-1|-
CASKRDINTEAFF
TGTGCCAGCAAACGGGACATTAACACTGAAGCTTTCTTT
>TRBD1|TRBV27|TRBJ1-1|-
CASARDRENTEAFF
TGTGCCAGCGCAAGGGACAGGGAGAACACTGAAGCTTTCTTT
>TRBD1|TRBV10-2|TRBJ1-2|-
CASSESTGPNYGYTF
TGCGCCAGCAGTGAGTCGACAGGGCCCAACTATGGCTACACCTTC
>-|TRBV7-6|TRBJ2-5|-
CASSLQGLQETQYF
TGTGCCAGCAGCTTACAGGGGCTCCAAGAGACCCAGTACTTC
>-|TRBV11-2|TRBJ2-1|-
CASRSWAPGHEQFF
TGTGCCAGCAGGTCCTGGGCGCCAGGGCATGAGCAGTTCTTC
>TRBD2|TRBV7-2|TRBJ2-1|-
CASSLLAGGPIEQFF
TGTGCCAGCAGCTTACTAGCGGGAGGGCCGATTGAGCAGTTCTTC